Below are 27 T cell receptor beta chains sequenced from a single sample in a study of blood T cell repertoires in COVID-19. The data were produced by immunoSEQ multiplex PCR, yet TCRdb's version contains in-frame clones alone and is incomplete. The sample carries about 280,000 clones, roughly 90% recorded once. Sequencing was carried out using peripheral blood. Receptors originate from a woman aged 25 to 39 with COVID-19, enrolled during active disease.

The chain links TRBV20-1 to TRBJ2-5; the match to TRBD2 covers 9 bases. The length of the CDR3 is 15 residues. Germline V gene sequence: CDR1 DFQATT, CDR2 SNEGSKA (reference sequence). V shed 3 bases, J shed 6 bases, and the junction held 11 bases outside the gene matches. CDR3 loop: CSASNSRGGGQTQYF. The DNA of the CDR3 is TGCAGTGCTAGTAATTCGCGGGGGGGTGGGCAGACCCAGTACTTC.

The chain joins TRBV5-4 to TRBJ2-7; TRBD1 aligns across 10 bases. Germline V lookup: CDR1 SGHNT, CDR2 YYREEE (reference sequence). The CDR3 is made up of 15 amino acids. Germline trimming cut 4 bases from V and 1 base from J; bases unmatched to any gene: 5. CDR3 nucleotide sequence: TGTGCCAGCAGCCCAGGACAGGGGGTTTCCTACGAGCAGTACTTC. Translation: CASSPGQGVSYEQYF.

This chain links TRBV27 with TRBJ2-7, with 10 bases fitting TRBD2. CDR1 MNHEY and CDR2 SMNVEV come from the germline V gene (reference sequence). This CDR3 contains 16 residues. Trimming took 2 bases from V and 2 from J; bases not matched to a gene: 6. CDR3: CASSLGKRGGAYEQYF. CDR3 DNA: TGTGCCAGCAGTTTAGGTAAGCGGGGGGGAGCCTACGAGCAGTACTTC.

The CDR3, as DNA: TGTGCCTGGAGTGTAGGGACAGGGGGTTTCGATGGCTACACCTTC. Protein product: CAWSVGTGGFDGYTF. The rearrangement uses TRBV30 and TRBJ1-2, with 11 bases that match TRBD1. The CDR3 totals 15 residues. Germline CDR1 reads GTSNPN; CDR2 reads SVGIG (reference sequence). Trimming removed 0 bases from V and 6 bases from J; junction bases left unmatched: 6.

The DNA for the CDR3 is TGTGCCAGCAGCGGAGGACAGGGTGATGGCTACACCTTC. As protein: CASSGGQGDGYTF. The chain uses TRBV7-6 and TRBJ1-2; 8 nucleotides line up with TRBD1. Germline CDR1 reads SGHVS; CDR2 reads FNYEAQ. This CDR3 has 13 residues. V gave up 5 bases and J gave up 6 bases; unmatched junction bases: 5.

The V call is TRBV27, the J call TRBJ1-6, with D unresolved. Germline V gives CDR1 MNHEY, CDR2 SMNVEV (reference sequence). This CDR3 has 13 amino acids. Trimming cost V 0 bases and J 11 bases, with 8 bases left between them. The DNA of the CDR3 is TGTGCCAGCAGTTTATCGTCCCCCACACCCCTCCACTTT. Translation: CASSLSSPTPLHF.

The chain recombines TRBV5-6 with TRBJ1-2; 7 nucleotides agree with TRBD1. Germline-derived CDR1 and CDR2 are SGHDT and YYEEEE. J was trimmed by 6 bases and V by 3 bases; bases with no gene match: 2. The CDR3 spans 12 residues. The CDR3, as DNA: TGTGCCAGCAGCTGGGACAGAAATGGCTACACCTTC. Its protein product is CASSWDRNGYTF.

This chain links TRBV18 with TRBJ2-2; 10 bases map to TRBD1. This CDR3 is built from 19 residues. V was pared by 2 bases and J by 7 bases, with 16 bases of the junction left unmatched. Germline loops: CDR1 KGHSH, CDR2 LQKENI. CDR3 DNA: TGTGCCAGCTCACCATCAGCTTCTCCCACGACAGGGGGCGGCGGGGAGCTGTTTTTT. Translated: CASSPSASPTTGGGGELFF.

The chain couples TRBV6-5 to TRBJ2-7, with 11 bases fitting TRBD1. The CDR3 length is 14 residues. The V gene's germline CDR1 is MNHEY and CDR2 SVGAGI. V dropped 5 bases and J dropped 6; count of bases not matched to a gene: 6. The CDR3 nucleotides read TGTGCCAGCAGTCGGACAGGGGGCGCCTCCGAGCAGTACTTC. Translated, it gives CASSRTGGASEQYF.

This clone appeared a single time. V usage is TRBV5-6 and J usage is TRBJ1-6; D might be TRBD1 (5 bases). Trimming left V 1 base short and J 5 bases short, with 7 bases between. CDR1 is SGHDT, CDR2 YYEEEE, per germline. This CDR3 region has 14 residues. The chain's CDR3 is CASSLSGNNSPLHF. The CDR3, as DNA: TGTGCCAGCAGCTTGTCAGGGAATAATTCACCCCTCCACTTT.

The count of this clone is one. This chain links TRBV7-6 with TRBJ2-3; 8 bases map to TRBD2. The V and J ends lost 7 bases and 6 bases, in that order; junction bases with no gene match: 6. Germline CDR1 is SGHVS and CDR2 is FNYEAQ. The CDR3 spans 13 residues. CDR3 DNA sequence: TGTGCCAGCACACCGGGGGGGGCCGATACGCAGTATTTT. Protein sequence: CASTPGGADTQYF.

This clone was seen more than once but under ten times. CDR3 in DNA: TGTGCCAGCAGTGAAGACTCTACGTTGAACGGTCAGCCCCAGCATTTT. Protein product: CASSEDSTLNGQPQHF. V is TRBV2 and J is TRBJ1-5, with D unclear. CDR1 is SNHLY and CDR2 is FYNNEI in the germline V gene. V lost 1 base and J lost 6, with 16 bases in between. This CDR3 is 16 amino acids long.

J is TRBJ2-3 and V is TRBV5-1; 10 bases are shared with TRBD2. CDR1 is SGHRS and CDR2 is YFSETQ in the germline V gene. The CDR3 is 16 residues long. The V and J ends lost 0 bases and 5 bases, in that order; junction bases with no gene match: 6. The CDR3 spells CASSLAQRGGLDTQYF. CDR3 DNA: TGCGCCAGCAGCTTGGCCCAGCGGGGGGGTTTAGATACGCAGTATTTT.

This rearrangement joins TRBV7-6 to TRBJ1-5, with 11 bases fitting TRBD1. The J segment lost 1 base and the V segment lost 6 bases, leaving 8 bases of the junction unmatched. From germline, CDR1 is SGHVS and CDR2 FNYEAQ. This CDR3 spans 17 amino acids. This CDR3 reads CASSPPGQGGSNQPQHF. CDR3 DNA: TGTGCCAGCAGTCCCCCGGGACAGGGGGGAAGCAATCAGCCCCAGCATTTT.

This chain links TRBV5-1 with TRBJ1-2; 9 bases agree with TRBD1. This CDR3 has 13 residues. V shed 7 bases and J 4 bases; nucleotides not matched to a gene: 5. Germline-derived CDR1 and CDR2 are SGHRS and YFSETQ. This chain's CDR3 is CASGPTGGYGYTF. In DNA form, the CDR3 reads TGCGCCAGCGGACCGACAGGGGGCTATGGCTACACCTTC.

On this clone itself: The sample contains more than one DNA sequence encoding this CDR3. This chain links TRBV24-1 with TRBJ2-3; D may be TRBD1 (6 bases). The CDR3 totals 15 residues. In germline, CDR1 is KGHDR, CDR2 SFDVKD. V dropped 2 bases and J dropped 4 bases, with 12 bases sitting between them. CDR3 loop: CATSDSGGAADTQYF. The CDR3 region has the DNA TGTGCCACCAGTGATTCTGGGGGCGCCGCAGATACGCAGTATTTT.

Here the CDR3 DNA reads TGTGCCAGCTCACTTGGCAGGGGCCTGGGGAACACTGAAGCTTTCTTT. Translation: CASSLGRGLGNTEAFF. V usage is TRBV18 and J usage is TRBJ1-1; D possibly corresponds to TRBD1 (6 bases). V was cut by 4 bases and J by 1 base, with 16 bases left in between. Germline assignment: CDR1 KGHSH and CDR2 LQKENI. CDR3 size: 16 residues.

This clone has a single count. The rearrangement links TRBV6-1 to TRBJ2-3, with 11 bases that match TRBD2. Germline lookup yields CDR1 MNHNS and CDR2 SASEGT. V was pared by 4 bases and J by 4 bases, with 7 bases of the junction left unmatched. This CDR3 has 16 residues. CDR3: CASSVNSGGAADTQYF. The CDR3, as DNA: TGTGCCAGCAGTGTCAATAGCGGGGGGGCAGCAGATACGCAGTATTTT.

The chain has TRBV7-9 and TRBJ1-2; the match to TRBD1 covers 7 bases. J was trimmed by 8 bases and V by 5 bases; bases with no gene match: 14. The CDR3 runs 15 residues. Looked up from germline, CDR1 is SEHNR and CDR2 is FQNEAQ (reference sequence). In DNA form, the CDR3 reads TGTGCCAGCAGCGTAACCGCTCGAACAGGGGCAGGCTACACCTTC. Translating it yields CASSVTARTGAGYTF.

V gene TRBV6-5 combines with J gene TRBJ1-2, with a weak D call TRBD1 (6 bases). The CDR3 loop spans 16 amino acids. V was shortened by 0 bases and J by 8 bases, with 19 bases between the two germline ends. CDR1 and CDR2 from the germline V gene are MNHEY and SVGAGI. CDR3 in amino acids: CASSYSPSHTGIGYTF. Here the CDR3 DNA reads TGTGCCAGCAGTTACTCACCCTCCCATACAGGGATCGGCTACACCTTC.

The J gene is TRBJ1-2, the V gene TRBV4-1; 7 nucleotides match TRBD1. Losses at the gene ends were 4 bases for V and 6 bases for J; bases not matched to a gene: 11. The CDR3 sequence is 15 residues long. CDR1 is MGHRA and CDR2 is YSYEKL in the germline V gene. This CDR3 is CASSPRQGSLDGYTF. CDR3 sequence (DNA): TGCGCCAGCAGCCCTAGACAGGGATCCCTTGATGGCTACACCTTC.

The gene calls are TRBV13 and TRBJ2-7; 9 bases fit TRBD1. This CDR3 has 14 amino acids. Germline lookup yields CDR1 PRHDT and CDR2 FYEKMQ (reference sequence). J gave up 2 bases and V 4 bases, and 3 bases lay outside the gene matches. The CDR3 DNA sequence: TGTGCCAGCAGCTCGGACAGGGGCACCTACGAGCAGTACTTC. Its translation is CASSSDRGTYEQYF. The full variable domain, in which reference TRBV13 and TRBJ2-7 provide the parts outside the CDR3, is AAGVIQSPRHLIKEKRETATLKCYPIPRHDTVYWYQQGPGQDPQFLISFYEKMQSDKGSIPDRFSAQQFSDYHSELNMSSLELGDSALYFCASSSDRGTYEQYFGPGTRLTVT.

This chain connects TRBV5-1 to TRBJ2-7; TRBD1 might be the D (5 bases). Germline V lookup: CDR1 SGHRS, CDR2 YFSETQ. Trimming took off 3 bases at V and 6 bases at J, with 22 bases between the two ends. The CDR3 is made up of 16 amino acids. CDR3 coding DNA: TGCGCCAGCAGCTCGAAACGACAGCTTCCGATCTCCGAGCAGTACTTC. Translating gives CASSSKRQLPISEQYF. Combining the CDR3 with reference TRBV5-1 and TRBJ2-7 gives the whole variable domain KAGVTQTPRYLIKTRGQQVTLSCSPISGHRSVSWYQQTPGQGLQFLFEYFSETQRNKGNFPGRFSGRQFSNSRSEMNVSTLELGDSALYLCASSSKRQLPISEQYFGPGTRLTVT.

This chain's CDR3 is CASSKEGNLQGDQPQHF. CDR3 in DNA: TGTGCCAGCAGCAAAGAAGGGAATCTTCAGGGGGATCAGCCCCAGCATTTT. This chain uses TRBV21-1 with TRBJ1-5; TRBD1 is the table's D call, not checked against the DNA. TRBV21-1 is a known pseudogene. The CDR3 is 17 residues long.

With regard to this clone: Other DNA sequences within the sample encode an identical CDR3. The chain links TRBV6-4 to TRBJ1-2, with 7 nucleotides matching TRBD1. The V and J ends lost 0 bases and 5 bases, in that order; junction bases with no gene match: 3. Germline values: CDR1 MRHNA, CDR2 SNTAGT. The length of the CDR3 is 14 residues. Here the CDR3 reads CASSDSAGGYGYTF. The CDR3 nucleotides read TGTGCCAGCAGTGACTCGGCAGGGGGTTATGGCTACACCTTC.

The chain recombines TRBV9 with TRBJ1-4, with 9 bases matching TRBD1. The CDR3 contains 16 residues. The junction had 11 bases not matched to a gene; V was cut back by 4 bases and J by 7 bases. CDR1 and CDR2 (germline): SGDLS, YYNGEE. The DNA of the CDR3 is TGTGCCAGCAGCCTACTAGGGGGACAGGGTGGTGAAAAACTGTTTTTT. It encodes CASSLLGGQGGEKLFF.

The chain is built from TRBV5-4 and TRBJ2-3; 8 nucleotides match TRBD1. V trimming: 3 bases; J trimming: 3 bases; junction bases outside the gene matches: 3. The germline V gene encodes CDR1 SGHNT and CDR2 YYREEE (reference sequence). The CDR3 sequence is 14 residues long. CDR3 coding DNA: TGTGCCAGCAGCTGGACAGGGAGGACAGATACGCAGTATTTT. Translated: CASSWTGRTDTQYF. The complete variable domain, with remaining parts taken from reference TRBV5-4 and TRBJ2-3, reads ETGVTQSPTHLIKTRGQQVTLRCSSQSGHNTVSWYQQALGQGPQFIFQYYREEENGRGNFPPRFSGLQFPNYSSELNVNALELDDSALYLCASSWTGRTDTQYFGPGTRLTVL.